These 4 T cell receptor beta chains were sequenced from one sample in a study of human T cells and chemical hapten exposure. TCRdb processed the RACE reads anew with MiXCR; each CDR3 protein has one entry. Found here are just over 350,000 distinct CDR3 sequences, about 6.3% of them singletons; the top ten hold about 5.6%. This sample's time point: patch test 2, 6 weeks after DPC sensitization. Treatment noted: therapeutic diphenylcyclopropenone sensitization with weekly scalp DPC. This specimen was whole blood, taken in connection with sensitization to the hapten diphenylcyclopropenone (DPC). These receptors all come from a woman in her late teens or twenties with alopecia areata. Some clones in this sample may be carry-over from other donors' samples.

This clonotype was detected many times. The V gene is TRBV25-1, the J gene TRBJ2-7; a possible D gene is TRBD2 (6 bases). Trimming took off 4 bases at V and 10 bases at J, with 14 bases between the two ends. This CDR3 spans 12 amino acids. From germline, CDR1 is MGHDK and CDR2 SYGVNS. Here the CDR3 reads CASSGGPGLQYF. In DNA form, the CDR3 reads TGTGCCAGCAGTGGCGGCCCGGGACTCCAGTACTTC.

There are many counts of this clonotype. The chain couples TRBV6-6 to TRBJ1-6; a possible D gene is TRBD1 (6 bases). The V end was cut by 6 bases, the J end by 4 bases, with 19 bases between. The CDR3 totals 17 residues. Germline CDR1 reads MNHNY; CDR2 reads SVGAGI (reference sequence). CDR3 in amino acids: CASRSYNGGLYNSPLHF. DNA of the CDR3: TGTGCCAGCAGGAGTTATAACGGGGGGCTTTATAATTCACCCCTCCACTTT.

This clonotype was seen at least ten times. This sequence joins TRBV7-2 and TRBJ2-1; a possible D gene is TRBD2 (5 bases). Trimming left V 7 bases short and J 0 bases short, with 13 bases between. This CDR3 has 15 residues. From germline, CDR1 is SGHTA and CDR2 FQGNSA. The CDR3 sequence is CASTKTGSSYNEQFF. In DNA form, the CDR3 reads TGTGCCAGCACCAAGACGGGGAGCTCCTACAATGAGCAGTTCTTC.

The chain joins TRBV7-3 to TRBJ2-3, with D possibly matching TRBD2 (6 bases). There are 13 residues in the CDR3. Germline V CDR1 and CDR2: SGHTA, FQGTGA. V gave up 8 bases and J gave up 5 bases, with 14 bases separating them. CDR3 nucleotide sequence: TGTGCCAGCGGGACTTCTGGGGGAGATACGCAGTATTTT. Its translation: CASGTSGGDTQYF.